The 11 T cell receptor beta chains below were found in one sample sequenced in a study of blood T cells in healthy people across ages. Through a sample-barcoded 5' primer and a J-beta primer mix, a second PCR was run for about 6 to 11 cycles. One entry per CDR3 protein results from TCRdb running MiXCR on the 5' RACE reads. This table has some 1.8 million distinct CDR3 sequences, around 42% appearing once. The sample comprised blood. These TCRs come from a human donor in good health.

The rearrangement uses TRBV5-1 and TRBJ1-5; maybe TRBD1 (5 bases). The V gene's germline CDR1 is SGHRS and CDR2 YFSETQ. The CDR3 is 15 amino acids. V was pared by 2 bases and J by 2 bases, with 11 bases between. CDR3 sequence reads: CASSLAGFGNQPQHF. Written as DNA, the CDR3 is TGCGCCAGCAGCTTAGCAGGGTTCGGCAATCAGCCCCAGCATTTT.

The sample holds a few counts of this clonotype. Mismatch with germline at one junction end may stem from a read error. This chain joins TRBV20-1 and TRBJ2-5, with 7 positions matching TRBD2. The CDR3 covers 13 residues. The V gene's germline CDR1 is DFQATT and CDR2 SNEGSKA (reference sequence). The CDR3 is CSASGGGSETRYF. In DNA form, the CDR3 reads TGCAGTGCTAGTGGCGGGGGATCGGAGACCCGGTACTTC.

This clonotype was seen ten or more times. This chain connects TRBV7-2 to TRBJ1-2; a weak D match, TRBD1 (5 bases). Trimming removed 6 bases at V and 1 base at J, with 15 bases between. This CDR3 spans 15 amino acids. Germline V gene sequence: CDR1 SGHTA, CDR2 FQGNSA. CDR3 DNA sequence: TGTGCCAGCAGGCGGACGGCAGGGCTTAACTATGGCTACACCTTC. It translates to CASRRTAGLNYGYTF.

This clonotype was found a few times. The chain uses TRBV6-2 or TRBV6-3 and TRBJ1-2; no definite D call. Between the trimmed V and J ends, which lost 2 bases and 8 bases, there was a span of 15 bases. The germline CDR1 and CDR2 sequences are MNHEY and SVGEGT. The CDR3 is 14 amino acids. CDR3 nucleotides: TGTGCCAGCAGTTACCAAATGGCCGTTGGGGGCTACACCTTC. Amino acids: CASSYQMAVGGYTF.

The V gene is TRBV10-3, the J gene TRBJ2-4, with no clear D. Per the germline V gene, CDR1 is ENHRY and CDR2 is SYGVKD. This CDR3 has 13 amino acids. Trimming removed 8 bases from V and 0 bases from J, with 8 bases in between. The CDR3 coding sequence is TGTGCCATCGGCGCGATAGCCAAAAACATTCAGTACTTC. This codes for CAIGAIAKNIQYF.

This clonotype was counted only a few times. V is TRBV7-2 and J is TRBJ2-1; D is undetermined. This CDR3 has 16 amino acids. The germline V gene has CDR1 SGHTA and CDR2 FQGNSA. V dropped 1 base and J dropped 0 bases, with 10 bases sitting between them. CDR3 in amino acids: CASSLGSVSSYNEQFF. CDR3 sequence (DNA): TGTGCCAGCAGCTTAGGATCGGTCAGCTCCTACAATGAGCAGTTCTTC.

This clonotype was recorded a few times. Germline is not matched at one junction end, which may reflect a read error. The chain links TRBV5-1 to TRBJ2-5; D possibly corresponds to TRBD2 (5 bases). The J call may be in error: the DNA end matches TRBJ2-7 better. There are 13 residues in the CDR3. Germline assignment: CDR1 SGHRS and CDR2 YFSETQ. CDR3: CASSFLRDYEQYF. CDR3 nucleotides: TGTGCCAGCAGCTTCCTCCGGGATTACGAGCAGTACTTC.

There are a few counts of this clonotype. The rearrangement links TRBV7-9 to TRBJ2-3, with D unresolved. Germline values: CDR1 SEHNR, CDR2 FQNEAQ (reference sequence). The CDR3 totals 13 residues. V lost 4 bases and J lost 2, with 7 bases in between. The CDR3 reads CASSSLDTDTQYF. CDR3 nucleotide sequence: TGTGCCAGCAGCTCCTTGGACACAGATACGCAGTATTTT.

This clonotype has more than one count but fewer than ten. Here the CDR3 reads CASSQDGENSPLHF. CDR3 DNA sequence: TGTGCCAGCAGCCAAGATGGAGAAAATTCACCCCTCCACTTT. This chain uses TRBV4-2 with TRBJ1-6; no definite D call. The CDR3 sequence is 14 residues long. The V end lost 0 bases, the J end lost 7 bases, and 7 bases lay between the germline ends. Germline V CDR1 and CDR2: LGHNA, YNFKEQ.

This clonotype was picked up one time. V is TRBV11-1 and J is TRBJ1-1, with TRBD1 identical over 7 bases. This CDR3 contains 13 residues. Germline assignment: CDR1 SGHAT and CDR2 FQDESV (reference sequence). Trimming cost V 4 bases and J 10 bases; bases outside gene matches: 9. As DNA, the CDR3 is TGTGCCAGCAGCTCCGGGACAGCCAGCAGAGCTTTCTTT. Translating it yields CASSSGTASRAFF.

This clonotype was observed a handful of times. This chain uses TRBV7-2 with TRBJ2-6, with TRBD2 as a possible D gene (5 bases). The CDR3 is made up of 18 amino acids. CDR1 SGHTA and CDR2 FQGNSA come from the germline V gene. V lost 5 bases to trimming and J lost 0 bases, with 17 bases between them. The CDR3 region is CASSVNYGDSSGANVLTF. CDR3 DNA sequence: TGTGCCAGCAGCGTCAATTACGGGGATAGCTCTGGGGCCAACGTCCTGACTTTC.